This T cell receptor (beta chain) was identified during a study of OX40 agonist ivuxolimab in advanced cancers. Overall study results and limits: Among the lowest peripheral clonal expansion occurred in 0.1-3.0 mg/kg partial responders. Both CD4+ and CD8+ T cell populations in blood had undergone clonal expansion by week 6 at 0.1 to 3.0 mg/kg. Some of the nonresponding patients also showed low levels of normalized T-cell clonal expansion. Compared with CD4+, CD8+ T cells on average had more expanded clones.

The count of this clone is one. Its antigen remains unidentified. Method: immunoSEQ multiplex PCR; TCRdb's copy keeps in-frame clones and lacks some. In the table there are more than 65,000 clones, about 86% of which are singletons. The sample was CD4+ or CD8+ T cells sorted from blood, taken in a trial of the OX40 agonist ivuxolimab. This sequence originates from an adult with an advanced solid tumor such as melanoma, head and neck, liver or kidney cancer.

CDR3 protein: CASKQNTEAFF. CDR3 nucleotide sequence: TGTGCCAGCAAACAGAACACTGAAGCTTTCTTT. The V call is TRBV6-5, the J call TRBJ1-1; D not certain. Deletions cut 7 bases from V and 1 base from J, with 4 bases between. The germline V gene has CDR1 MNHEY and CDR2 SVGAGI. The CDR3 runs 11 residues.